One TCR beta chain is described in this entry. This receptor's antigen is unknown. Base quality data are lacking; no much larger clone is found one base away. The immunoSEQ Assay, a bias-controlled multiplex PCR, was used to amplify TCRbeta CDR3 regions from genomic DNA. For the original study's pipeline: The number of nucleated cells in each sample was estimated by amplification of reference gene primers within the assay. Sequence reads were collapsed and filtered to measure the absolute abundance of every unique TCRbeta CDR3 rearrangement. For each sample, productive Simpson clonality was calculated as the square root of Simpson's diversity index over productive rearrangements. Drawn from immuneACCESS, this table holds only the in-frame rearrangements with V and J called that TCRdb kept. Clones are partly lost; checked studies trace under half to an unresolved V gene and leave the rest unexplained. The V and J calls and clone size were taken over from that table, and D and trimming were inferred from the DNA. The sample table records around 500,000 clones; 70% to 90% of these occur just once. The ten most abundant clones make up under 4% of the sample.

These data come from a study of blood T cell repertoires in COVID-19 (dated by TCRdb to 2019 to 2021). Describing the broader study: Collaborator samples came from the United States, Italy and Spain and covered acute and convalescent phases of COVID-19. The sample metadata nearly always contained a de-identified subject ID, COVID-19 status, age in years and sex. Where HLA class I and class II types were available, the types were taken from metadata supplied by the sample provider, not from assay-based typing. The material from the prospective study consisted of cDNA or gDNA derived from T cells, B-cell-depleted T cells, or PBMCs. Deeply sampled blood TCRbeta repertoires from subjects exposed to, actively infected with, or recovered from COVID-19 were included in the dataset. A freely available public database, intended as a resource for researchers studying the immune response to SARS-CoV-2, is where the repertoires were released. The samples were drawn from the first 160 participants of the ongoing ImmuneRACE study and from 1,200 or so subjects provided by 6 global collaborators. The paper's findings and limits, for the study overall: How much clinical and demographic metadata was included differed by source and by participant, and the metadata was provided uncurated.

CDR1 MDHEN and CDR2 SYDVKM are derived from the germline V gene. The CDR3 measures 15 amino acids from cysteine to phenylalanine. Just the 45-base CDR3 DNA is kept, in frame starting at base 1. V was cut back by 6 bases and J by 1 base, leaving a gap of 12 bases between them. Each collaborating institution followed its own protocols to collect whole blood in K2EDTA tubes. Collaborator samples were shipped for TCRbeta analysis as frozen whole blood, isolated PBMCs, or DNA extracted from either sample type. Recombination linked TRBV28 to TRBJ1-4, and TRBD1 may be the D gene, going by 6 matching bases. The sequencing input was peripheral blood. This TCR came from a human donor in a cohort sampled during active COVID-19. This receptor has the CDR3 CASSFGQITNEKLFF. The DNA sequence follows: TGTGCCAGCAGCTTTGGACAGATAACTAATGAAAAACTGTTTTTT.